This TCR beta chain came from a study of cytomegalovirus exposure and HLA in healthy donors. Study summary: The study placed around 85% of its approximately 430 genotyped donors in the Caucasian-associated ancestry cluster.

The study ran its PCR with 60 Vbeta and 13 Jbeta primers. The assay was immunoSEQ multiplex PCR, and TCRdb's table has in-frame clones only and misses some. The sample carries approximately 100,000 clones, about 70% recorded once. Only a few counts were recorded for this clone. What it binds is not known. Study-wide points: CMV serostatus was the only recorded immune exposure for donors.

Healthy bone marrow donors made up the donor group. Germline loops: CDR1 SNHLY, CDR2 FYNNEI. The length of the CDR3 is 14 residues. The V gene lost 5 bases and the J gene lost 6 bases, with 16 bases spanning the gap. Material for sequencing was PBMCs. The V and J genes are TRBV2 and TRBJ1-2; D possibly corresponds to TRBD1 (6 bases). The clonotype originates from a man aged 50 to 60 in good health and CMV-seropositive. The CDR3 DNA sequence: TGTGCCAGCAGTAAGGGGGGGGCTTGGGATGGCTACACCTTC. Translating gives CASSKGGAWDGYTF.